What follows are 12 T cell receptor beta chains derived from one specimen sequenced in a study of blood T cell repertoires in COVID-19. The repertoire was sequenced with immunoSEQ multiplex PCR; TCRdb's copy has only in-frame clones and lacks some. The sample records 350,000 to 450,000 clones, 91% being singletons. The sample consisted of PBMCs or T cells enriched from blood (not recorded which). The receptors here all came from a woman aged 40 to 50 who had been exposed to COVID-19.

The rearrangement uses TRBV6-5 and TRBJ2-5; TRBD1 matches 7 bases. J was trimmed by 4 bases and V by 6 bases; bases with no gene match: 8. This CDR3 spans 14 amino acids. Germline CDR1 reads MNHEY; CDR2 reads SVGAGI. The CDR3 is CASRSPQGIETQYF. CDR3 in DNA: TGTGCCAGCAGGTCGCCACAGGGGATAGAGACCCAGTACTTC.

V usage is TRBV5-1 and J usage is TRBJ2-1, with 9 positions matching TRBD1. The trim removed 3 bases at V and 7 bases at J, leaving 8 bases unmatched. The CDR3 runs to 15 residues. The germline gives CDR1 SGHRS, CDR2 YFSETQ. CDR3 sequence reads: CASSWGQGGENEQFF. DNA of the CDR3: TGCGCCAGCAGCTGGGGACAGGGAGGCGAAAATGAGCAGTTCTTC.

In its sample, this clone was seen a few times. The gene calls are TRBV19 and TRBJ1-6; a weak D match, TRBD1 (5 bases). Germline CDR1 and CDR2: LNHDA and SQIVND (reference sequence). Trimming pared 5 bases from V and 3 bases from J, leaving 11 bases between. This CDR3 contains 15 residues. The CDR3 bases are TGTGCCAGTAGTGGAGACAGAGGCTATAATTCACCCCTCCACTTT. Protein: CASSGDRGYNSPLHF.

The chain recombines TRBV11-3 with TRBJ2-1; TRBD2 aligns across 13 bases. CDR1 and CDR2 from the germline V gene are SGHNT and YENEEA. The CDR3 extends over 16 amino acids. With 8 bases clipped from V and 1 base from J, the junction kept 5 bases outside the gene matches. The CDR3: CASRRTSGSSYNEQFF. CDR3 sequence (DNA): TGTGCCAGCCGACGGACTAGCGGGAGTTCCTACAATGAGCAGTTCTTC.

The chain recombines TRBV12-3 or TRBV12-4 with TRBJ1-1; D gene ambiguous. The V and J ends lost 6 bases and 4 bases respectively, with 12 bases between them. The CDR3 extends over 13 amino acids. The CDR3 DNA is TGTGCCAGCAGCCTGAAATCAGGCACTGAAGCTTTCTTT. It is translated as CASSLKSGTEAFF.

On this clone: This same CDR3 is encoded by further DNA sequences in the sample. CDR3 nucleotides: TGCAGCGTTCAGGGTGATGGCTACACCTTC. Its translation is CSVQGDGYTF. The chain uses TRBV29-1 and TRBJ1-2, with a weak D call TRBD1 (5 bases). V was clipped by 5 bases and J by 6 bases, with 7 bases between them. Germline assignment: CDR1 SQVTM and CDR2 ANQGSEA. The CDR3 loop spans 10 amino acids. Together with reference TRBV29-1 and TRBJ1-2, the CDR3 gives the full variable domain: SAVISQKPSRDICQRGTSLTIQCQVDSQVTMMFWYRQQPGQSLTLIATANQGSEATYESGFVIDKFPISRPNLTFSTLTVSNMSPEDSSIYLCSVQGDGYTFGSGTRLTVV.

The rearrangement joins TRBV28 to TRBJ1-1; D not certain. Germline CDR1 and CDR2: MDHEN and SYDVKM. The germline V and J ends were trimmed by 6 bases and 5 bases, with 22 bases remaining between them. This CDR3 region has 16 residues. The CDR3 DNA follows: TGTGCCAGCAGACCACTACGGGAGACAACCCCGACTGAAGCTTTCTTT. This codes for CASRPLRETTPTEAFF.

The chain uses TRBV4-1 and TRBJ2-5; a weak D match, TRBD1 (6 bases). CDR1 and CDR2 (germline): MGHRA, YSYEKL. The CDR3 runs to 17 residues. Trimming stripped 0 bases from V and 5 bases from J, with 19 bases between. The CDR3 region is CASSQESSWGLWETQYF. In nucleotides, the CDR3 is TGCGCCAGCAGCCAAGAGTCTAGTTGGGGGCTGTGGGAGACCCAGTACTTC.

The sample holds one count of this clone. The chain employs TRBV7-2 and TRBJ2-1; 8 bases are shared with TRBD2. The CDR3 spans 15 residues. Unmatched junction bases numbered 5, after V lost 3 bases and J lost 4 bases. Germline V CDR1 and CDR2: SGHTA, FQGNSA. The CDR3 DNA reads TGTGCCAGCAGCTTTAGCGGGATAGTTTACAATGAGCAGTTCTTC. Protein: CASSFSGIVYNEQFF. The entire variable domain, with the rest obtained from reference TRBV7-2 and TRBJ2-1, is as follows: GAGVSQSPSNKVTEKGKDVELRCDPISGHTALYWYRQSLGQGLEFLIYFQGNSAPDKSGLPSDRFSAERTGGSVSTLTIQRTQQEDSAVYLCASSFSGIVYNEQFFGPGTRLTVL.

The V call is TRBV11-2, the J call TRBJ1-2; no clear D gene. Germline CDR1 and CDR2: SGHAT and FQNNGV. There are 13 residues in the CDR3. V gave up 5 bases and J gave up 1 base, with 8 bases separating them. CDR3 nucleotides: TGTGCCAGCAGCGTGCGGGTTAACTATGGCTACACCTTC. Protein sequence: CASSVRVNYGYTF.

The V gene is TRBV29-1, the J gene TRBJ2-5; 7 nucleotides match TRBD1. CDR3 length equals 15 residues. Germline V gene data show CDR1 as SQVTM and CDR2 as ANQGSEA. V dropped 2 bases and J dropped 5; count of bases not matched to a gene: 11. CDR3 bases: TGCAGCGTTGAATTGGTAGAGGGGGCAAGGGAGACCCAGTACTTC. This codes for CSVELVEGARETQYF.

About this clone: This specimen includes other DNA sequences encoding the same CDR3. V and J are TRBV2 and TRBJ2-5; 9 positions agree with TRBD1. Germline V gives CDR1 SNHLY, CDR2 FYNNEI. The CDR3 runs to 14 residues. With V trimmed by 6 bases and J by 1 base, 3 bases remained unmatched. CDR3 loop: CASRYRGLQETQYF. DNA of the CDR3: TGTGCCAGCAGGTACAGGGGGCTCCAAGAGACCCAGTACTTC.